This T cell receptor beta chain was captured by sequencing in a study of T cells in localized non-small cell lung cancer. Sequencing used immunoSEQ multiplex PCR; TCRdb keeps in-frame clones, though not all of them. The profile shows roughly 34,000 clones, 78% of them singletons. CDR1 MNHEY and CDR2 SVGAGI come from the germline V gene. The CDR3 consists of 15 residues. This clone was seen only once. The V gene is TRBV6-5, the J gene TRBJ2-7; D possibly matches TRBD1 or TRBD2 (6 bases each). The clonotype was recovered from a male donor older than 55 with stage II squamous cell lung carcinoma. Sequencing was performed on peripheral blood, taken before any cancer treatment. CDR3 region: CATRSTGDTFYEQYF. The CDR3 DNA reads TGTGCTACCAGGTCGACGGGGGACACCTTCTACGAGCAGTACTTC.